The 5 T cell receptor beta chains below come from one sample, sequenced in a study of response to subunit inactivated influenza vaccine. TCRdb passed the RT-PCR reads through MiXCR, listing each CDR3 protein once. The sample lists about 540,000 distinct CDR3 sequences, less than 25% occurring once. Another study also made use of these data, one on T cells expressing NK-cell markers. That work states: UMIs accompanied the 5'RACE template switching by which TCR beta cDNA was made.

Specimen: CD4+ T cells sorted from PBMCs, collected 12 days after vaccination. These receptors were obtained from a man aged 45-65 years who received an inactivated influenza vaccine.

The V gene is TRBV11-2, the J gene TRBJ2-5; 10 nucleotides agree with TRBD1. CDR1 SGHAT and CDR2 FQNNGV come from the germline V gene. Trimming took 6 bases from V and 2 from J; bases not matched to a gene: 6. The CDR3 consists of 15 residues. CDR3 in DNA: TGTGCCAGCAGACTGGACAGGGGGACTCAAGAGACCCAGTACTTC. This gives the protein CASRLDRGTQETQYF.

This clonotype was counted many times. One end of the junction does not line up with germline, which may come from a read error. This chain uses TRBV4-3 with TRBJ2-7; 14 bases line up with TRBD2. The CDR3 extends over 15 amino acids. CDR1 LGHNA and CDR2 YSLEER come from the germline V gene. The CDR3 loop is CASSQGLAGGYEQYF. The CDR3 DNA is TGTGCCAGCAGCCAAGGACTAGCGGGGGGTTACGAGCAGTACTTC.

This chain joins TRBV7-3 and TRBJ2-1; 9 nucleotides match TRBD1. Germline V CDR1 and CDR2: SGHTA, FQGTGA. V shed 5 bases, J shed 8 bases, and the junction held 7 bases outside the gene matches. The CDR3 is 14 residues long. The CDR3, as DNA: TGTGCCAGCAGCCGGGATGGGACAGGGTATGAGCAGTTCTTC. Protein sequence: CASSRDGTGYEQFF.

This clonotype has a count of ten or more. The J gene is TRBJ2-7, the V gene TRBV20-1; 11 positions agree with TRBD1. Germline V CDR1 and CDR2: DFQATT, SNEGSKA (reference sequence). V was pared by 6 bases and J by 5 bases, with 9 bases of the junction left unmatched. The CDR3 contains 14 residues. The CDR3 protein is CSALPDRGLNEQYF. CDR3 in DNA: TGCAGTGCACTACCGGACAGGGGGCTAAACGAGCAGTACTTC.

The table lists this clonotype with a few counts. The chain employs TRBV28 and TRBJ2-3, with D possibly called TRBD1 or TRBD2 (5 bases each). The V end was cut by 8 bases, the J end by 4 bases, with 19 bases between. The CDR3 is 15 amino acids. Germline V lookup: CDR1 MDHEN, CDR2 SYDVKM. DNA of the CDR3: TGTGCCAGCCGACTTCGGGGCCCAAGGCCAGATACGCAGTATTTT. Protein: CASRLRGPRPDTQYF.